The 29 T cell receptor beta chains in this list originate from one sample, sequenced in a study of blood T cell repertoires in COVID-19. Only in-frame clones appear in the TCRdb table, and some are missing; sequencing was by immunoSEQ multiplex PCR. The top ten clones hold 11% of a sample with about 230,000 clones, 85% to 90% of them seen once. Material: peripheral blood. All receptors come from a man between 50 and 59 years old with COVID-19, enrolled during active disease.

The rearrangement joins TRBV27 to TRBJ1-6; 7 bases line up with TRBD1. This CDR3 has 15 amino acids. The germline V gene encodes CDR1 MNHEY and CDR2 SMNVEV (reference sequence). The junction had 4 bases not matched to a gene; V was cut back by 0 bases and J by 8 bases. The CDR3, as DNA: TGTGCCAGCAGTTTATCGCAGGGGGTCCATTCACCCCTCCACTTT. Translated, it gives CASSLSQGVHSPLHF.

The chain couples TRBV6-2 or TRBV6-3 to TRBJ1-2; 7 bases are shared with TRBD1. Germline lookup yields CDR1 MNHEY and CDR2 SVGEGT. The CDR3 consists of 15 residues. The trim removed 5 bases at V and 9 bases at J, leaving 15 bases unmatched. CDR3 bases: TGTGCCAGCAGTACGCTCGGGGCAGGGGGAGGTCGCTACACCTTC. It specifies CASSTLGAGGGRYTF.

The chain links TRBV3-1 (or the pseudogene TRBV3-2) to TRBJ1-6; D unclear. In germline, CDR1 is LGHDT, CDR2 YNNKEL (reference sequence). The CDR3 consists of 12 residues. V lost 1 base, J lost 10 bases, and 5 bases lay in between. CDR3 in amino acids: CASSQASSPLHF. CDR3 sequence (DNA): TGTGCCAGCAGCCAAGCGTCCTCACCCCTCCACTTT.

V usage is TRBV5-1 and J usage is TRBJ2-1; 8 bases match TRBD2. Germline CDR1 and CDR2: SGHRS and YFSETQ. The CDR3 sequence is 15 residues long. V lost 3 bases to trimming and J lost 0 bases; unmatched junction nucleotides: 2. The CDR3 DNA follows: TGCGCCAGCAGCTCTGGACTAGCCTCCTACAATGAGCAGTTCTTC. Amino acids: CASSSGLASYNEQFF.

The chain couples TRBV7-3 to TRBJ2-3; 8 bases match TRBD1. CDR1 and CDR2 (germline): SGHTA, FQGTGA. This CDR3 has 17 residues. The junction had 10 bases not matched to a gene; V was cut back by 1 base and J by 4 bases. The CDR3, as DNA: TGTGCCAGCAGCTTAAGCGGCAGGGGGCGCGGTTCAGATACGCAGTATTTT. Translation gives CASSLSGRGRGSDTQYF.

The J gene is TRBJ1-6, the V gene TRBV30; 12 nucleotides agree with TRBD1. Unmatched junction bases numbered 11, after V lost 3 bases and J lost 2 bases. Germline loops: CDR1 GTSNPN, CDR2 SVGIG (reference sequence). The CDR3 is made up of 19 amino acids. The CDR3 reads CAWRGTGGFMIPYNSPLHF. The CDR3 DNA reads TGTGCCTGGAGGGGGACAGGGGGCTTTATGATCCCCTATAATTCACCCCTCCACTTT. The variable domain in full, completed from reference TRBV30 and TRBJ1-6, reads SQTIHQWPATLVQPVGSPLSLECTVEGTSNPNLYWYRQAAGRGLQLLFYSVGIGQISSEVPQNLSASRPQDRQFILSSKKLLLSDSGFYLCAWRGTGGFMIPYNSPLHFGNGTRLTVT.

This sequence joins TRBV3-1 (or the pseudogene TRBV3-2) and TRBJ2-1, with D possibly TRBD2 on 5 matching bases. CDR1 LGHDT and CDR2 YNNKEL come from the germline V gene (reference sequence). V was clipped by 0 bases and J by 6 bases, with 9 bases between them. CDR3 length: 14 amino acids. The CDR3 DNA sequence: TGTGCCAGCAGCCAAGATACCCGGGGCAATGAGCAGTTCTTC. Its protein is CASSQDTRGNEQFF.

The rearrangement joins TRBV27 to TRBJ2-6, with D perhaps matching TRBD2 (6 bases). The CDR3 totals 15 residues. Germline V CDR1 and CDR2: MNHEY, SMNVEV (reference sequence). V shed 7 bases and J shed 0 bases, with 10 bases lying between them. CDR3 sequence reads: CASKEGPSGANVLTF. CDR3 bases: TGTGCCAGCAAGGAGGGACCCTCTGGGGCCAACGTCCTGACTTTC.

The chain joins TRBV27 to TRBJ1-4; 9 bases align to TRBD1. V lost 6 bases, J lost 6 bases, and 5 bases stayed unmatched. The CDR3 totals 14 residues. CDR1 and CDR2 (germline): MNHEY, SMNVEV (reference sequence). CDR3 loop: CASSLRQGDEKLFF. For the CDR3, the DNA is TGTGCCAGCAGCCTGCGACAGGGGGATGAAAAACTGTTTTTT. Variable domain in full (rest from reference TRBV27 and TRBJ1-4): EAQVTQNPRYLITVTGKKLTVTCSQNMNHEYMSWYRQDPGLGLRQIYYSMNVEVTDKGDVPEGYKVSRKEKRNFPLILESPSPNQTSLYFCASSLRQGDEKLFFGSGTQLSVL.

The chain links TRBV12-2 to TRBJ1-1. TRBV12-2 is a pseudogene segment. The CDR3 length is 12 residues. DNA of the CDR3: TGTGCAAGTCGCCCCCGACGGGGTGAAGCTTTCTTT. It specifies CASRPRRGEAFF.

This chain joins TRBV21-1 and TRBJ1-5. TRBV21-1 is reported as a pseudogene. The CDR3 consists of 13 residues. CDR3 amino acids: CASSKYSNQPQHF. CDR3 in DNA: TGTGCCAGCAGCAAGTATAGCAATCAGCCCCAGCATTTT.

This clone was picked up a small number of times. The CDR3 DNA reads TGCGCCAGCGGGAGCGGGGGGTCCTACAATGAGCAGTTCTTC. This gives the protein CASGSGGSYNEQFF. The V and J genes are TRBV5-1 and TRBJ2-1; TRBD2 matches 9 bases. The CDR3 consists of 14 residues. Per germline, CDR1 SGHRS and CDR2 YFSETQ. J lost 1 base, V lost 7 bases, and 3 bases had no gene match.

The V call is TRBV29-1, the J call TRBJ1-1; maybe TRBD1 (5 bases). V was shortened by 4 bases and J by 4 bases, with 16 bases between the two germline ends. The CDR3 length is 14 residues. The germline V gene has CDR1 SQVTM and CDR2 ANQGSEA. The CDR3 reads CSVVRGVGGTEAFF. CDR3 DNA sequence: TGCAGCGTTGTCCGGGGGGTGGGTGGCACTGAAGCTTTCTTT.

The chain employs TRBV6-5 and TRBJ2-2, with D maybe TRBD2 (5 bases). The V and J ends lost 3 bases and 5 bases respectively, with 10 bases between them. The germline V gene has CDR1 MNHEY and CDR2 SVGAGI. The CDR3 totals 14 residues. The CDR3, as DNA: TGTGCCAGCAGTTATTTTCGGGAAACCGGGGAGCTGTTTTTT. Translation gives CASSYFRETGELFF.

The J gene is TRBJ1-1, the V gene TRBV27; D uncertain. There are 14 residues in the CDR3. The V gene lost 9 bases and the J gene lost 0 bases, with 14 bases spanning the gap. Germline V lookup: CDR1 MNHEY, CDR2 SMNVEV (reference sequence). Written as DNA, the CDR3 is TGTGCCAGTTGTCTAACGGTGATGAACACTGAAGCTTTCTTT. Protein product: CASCLTVMNTEAFF.

The chain couples TRBV2 to TRBJ2-2; 7 bases map to TRBD1. Germline V CDR1 and CDR2: SNHLY, FYNNEI. Trimming took 2 bases from V and 2 from J; bases not matched to a gene: 5. This CDR3 comprises 16 residues. In DNA form, the CDR3 reads TGTGCCAGCAGTGAATTAACAGGGGAAAACACCGGGGAGCTGTTTTTT. It translates to CASSELTGENTGELFF. The full variable domain, with the rest looked up from reference TRBV2 and TRBJ2-2, is EPEVTQTPSHQVTQMGQEVILRCVPISNHLYFYWYRQILGQKVEFLVSFYNNEISEKSEIFDDQFSVERPDGSNFTLKIRSTKLEDSAMYFCASSELTGENTGELFFGEGSRLTVL.

The chain combines TRBV2 with TRBJ2-1, with D tentatively TRBD1 (6 bases). Germline V gene data show CDR1 as SNHLY and CDR2 as FYNNEI. Trimming stripped 6 bases from V and 5 bases from J, with 11 bases between. The CDR3 is 13 residues long. The CDR3 sequence: CASRGDTHNEQFF. CDR3 DNA: TGTGCCAGCAGGGGGGACACCCACAATGAGCAGTTCTTC.

The chain carries TRBV6-5 and TRBJ1-5; TRBD1 aligns across 7 bases. CDR3 size: 15 residues. Germline CDR1 reads MNHEY; CDR2 reads SVGAGI. J was trimmed by 0 bases and V by 4 bases; bases with no gene match: 3. The CDR3: CASSLQGSSNQPQHF. CDR3 coding DNA: TGTGCCAGCAGTTTACAGGGGTCTAGCAATCAGCCCCAGCATTTT.

The chain links TRBV27 to TRBJ1-1; D ambiguous. The CDR3 runs 17 residues. V lost 1 base to trimming and J lost 0 bases, with 15 bases between them. Germline V gene sequence: CDR1 MNHEY, CDR2 SMNVEV (reference sequence). The CDR3 loop is CASSLLGGGNMNTEAFF. The CDR3 DNA follows: TGTGCCAGCAGTTTATTAGGCGGCGGTAACATGAACACTGAAGCTTTCTTT.

In nucleotides, the CDR3 is TGTGCCAGCAGTCTACTCATGAACACTGAAGCTTTCTTT. Protein product: CASSLLMNTEAFF. V and J are TRBV12-3 or TRBV12-4 and TRBJ1-1; D not certain. CDR3 length equals 13 residues. V lost 5 bases and J 0 bases, leaving 7 bases between the germline ends.

With respect to this clone: At one of its ends the junction is not consistent with the germline gene, which may arise from a read error. This rearrangement joins TRBV7-2 to TRBJ2-7; tentatively, D is TRBD1 (6 bases). Looked up from germline, CDR1 is SGHTA and CDR2 is FQGNSA. There are 12 residues in the CDR3. CDR3 bases: TGTGCCAGCAGTTACGAAGGGGGACCCCCCACGTTC. Translation: CASSYEGGPPTF.

The chain employs TRBV18 and TRBJ1-5; D possibly corresponds to TRBD1 (5 bases). V dropped 5 bases and J dropped 0 bases, with 11 bases sitting between them. This CDR3 region has 15 residues. The V gene's germline CDR1 is KGHSH and CDR2 LQKENI. CDR3 residues: CASSSTGNSNQPQHF. The CDR3 DNA reads TGTGCCAGCTCATCCACAGGAAATAGCAATCAGCCCCAGCATTTT.

The chain uses TRBV7-2 and TRBJ2-2; 8 positions match TRBD1. Germline V gives CDR1 SGHTA, CDR2 FQGNSA. This CDR3 spans 16 amino acids. The ends lost 4 bases at V and 3 bases at J; junction bases unmatched: 7. CDR3 residues: CASSSSGQAYTGELFF. The CDR3 DNA reads TGTGCCAGCAGCTCTTCGGGACAGGCATACACCGGGGAGCTGTTTTTT. The full variable domain, rest sourced from reference TRBV7-2 and TRBJ2-2, is GAGVSQSPSNKVTEKGKDVELRCDPISGHTALYWYRQSLGQGLEFLIYFQGNSAPDKSGLPSDRFSAERTGGSVSTLTIQRTQQEDSAVYLCASSSSGQAYTGELFFGEGSRLTVL.

The chain is built from TRBV4-1 and TRBJ2-3, with D unclear. V lost 1 base to trimming and J lost 11 bases, with 13 bases between them. The germline V gene has CDR1 MGHRA and CDR2 YSYEKL. The CDR3 sequence is 13 residues long. The CDR3 coding sequence is TGCGCCAGCAGCCAAGGTAGTTTCGCCGAGCAGTATTTT. Protein product: CASSQGSFAEQYF.

Note on this clone: In the same sample, other DNA sequences code for this CDR3. The chain has TRBV4-3 and TRBJ1-5; no firm D call. The V and J ends lost 0 bases and 6 bases respectively, with 6 bases between them. The CDR3 spans 13 residues. Per germline, CDR1 LGHNA and CDR2 YSLEER. The CDR3 region has the DNA TGCGCCAGCAGCCAAGATCGAGGTCAGCCCCAGCATTTT. This translates into CASSQDRGQPQHF.

A few counts support this clone. The chain joins TRBV7-2 to TRBJ1-1; D perhaps matches TRBD1 (6 bases). Germline V gene lookup returns CDR1 SGHTA and CDR2 FQGNSA. Trimming removed 5 bases at V and 0 bases at J, with 10 bases between. The CDR3 is made up of 14 amino acids. CDR3 residues: CASSKQGLNTEAFF. CDR3 nucleotides: TGTGCCAGCAGCAAACAGGGCCTGAACACTGAAGCTTTCTTT.

This chain links TRBV6-6 with TRBJ1-6; a weak D match, TRBD1 (6 bases). The germline V gene encodes CDR1 MNHNY and CDR2 SVGAGI (reference sequence). Trimming shortened V by 0 bases and J by 4 bases, and 7 bases separated the two germline ends. There are 15 residues in the CDR3. The CDR3 nucleotides are TGTGCCAGCAGTTACTCCGGACAGTATAATTCACCCCTCCACTTT. This sequence encodes CASSYSGQYNSPLHF.

This chain connects TRBV2 to TRBJ2-2, with a weak D call TRBD2 (6 bases). The germline gives CDR1 SNHLY, CDR2 FYNNEI. V shed 6 bases and J shed 3 bases, with 14 bases lying between them. The CDR3 is made up of 15 amino acids. CDR3 amino acids: CASRPRGVDTGELFF. CDR3 DNA sequence: TGTGCCAGCAGACCCCGCGGGGTTGACACCGGGGAGCTGTTTTTT.

The rearrangement uses TRBV5-6 and TRBJ2-2, with TRBD1 as a possible D gene (6 bases). The germline V gene has CDR1 SGHDT and CDR2 YYEEEE. Between the trimmed V and J ends, which lost 4 bases and 7 bases, there was a span of 8 bases. This CDR3 region has 12 residues. The CDR3 DNA is TGTGCCAGCAGCCCGGACAGCGGGGAGCTGTTTTTT. Protein sequence: CASSPDSGELFF.